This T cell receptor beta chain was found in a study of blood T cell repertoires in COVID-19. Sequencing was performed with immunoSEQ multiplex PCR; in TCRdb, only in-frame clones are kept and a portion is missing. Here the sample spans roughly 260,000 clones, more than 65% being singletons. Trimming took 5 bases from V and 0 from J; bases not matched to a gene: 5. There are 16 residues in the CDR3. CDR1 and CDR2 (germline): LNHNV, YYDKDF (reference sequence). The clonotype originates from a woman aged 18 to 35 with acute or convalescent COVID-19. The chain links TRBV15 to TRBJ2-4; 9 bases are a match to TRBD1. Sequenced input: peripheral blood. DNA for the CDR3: TGTGCCACCAGCCCCGGGACAGGGATAGCCAAAAACATTCAGTACTTC. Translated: CATSPGTGIAKNIQYF.